These 14 T cell receptor beta chains share one sample of origin, sequenced in a study of vaccination effects on CD4 cells after COVID-19. Data came from immunoSEQ multiplex PCR; TCRdb stores just in-frame clones and leaves some out. Among some 31,000 clones, 73% were seen once, and the ten largest hold 25% to 35%. These receptors have no known antigen. Sequencing followed a ViraFEST assay step that expanded antigen-specific CD4+ T cells with viral peptide pools. Having been cultured for 10 days, the cells underwent CD4+ T cell isolation. Each vaccine recipient was nucleocapsid antibody negative and had no prior SARS-CoV-2 infection. The starting material was CD4+ T cells from PBMCs cultured with HCoV-OC43 spike peptides, obtained before COVID-19 vaccination. Described subset: HCoV-OC43 spike overlapping peptide pool stimulation. All receptors come from a human donor who received a COVID-19 vaccine.

The chain joins TRBV5-1 to TRBJ2-1, with TRBD2 identical over 7 bases. CDR1 and CDR2 (germline): SGHRS, YFSETQ. This CDR3 has 13 residues. V lost 4 bases to trimming and J lost 8 bases; unmatched junction nucleotides: 6. The CDR3 nucleotides read TGCGCCAGCAGCCCTCCGGCGGGAGATGAGCAGTTCTTC. Encoded protein: CASSPPAGDEQFF.

The chain uses TRBV14 and TRBJ1-2, with TRBD1 matching 10 bases. Trimming took 6 bases from V and 4 from J; bases not matched to a gene: 8. This CDR3 is 15 amino acids long. Looked up from germline, CDR1 is SGHDN and CDR2 is FVKESK. The CDR3 sequence is CASRETGTGAYGYTF. The CDR3 DNA sequence: TGTGCCAGCAGGGAGACCGGGACAGGGGCCTATGGCTACACCTTC.

As DNA, the CDR3 is TGCAGCGTTGCCAATCGGGAGGCTTTCTTT. Translation: CSVANREAFF. The rearrangement uses TRBV29-1 and TRBJ1-1; D not certain. The length of the CDR3 is 10 residues. CDR1 and CDR2 from the germline V gene are SQVTM and ANQGSEA. V was pared by 4 bases and J by 11 bases, with 11 bases between.

The V call is TRBV6-6, the J call TRBJ1-1; 11 bases agree with TRBD1. The length of the CDR3 is 17 residues. V lost 5 bases to trimming and J lost 1 base; unmatched junction nucleotides: 9. Per germline, CDR1 MNHNY and CDR2 SVGAGI (reference sequence). The CDR3 sequence is CASSPPRDRGTNTEAFF. The DNA for the CDR3 is TGTGCCAGCAGTCCCCCCCGGGACAGGGGGACGAACACTGAAGCTTTCTTT.

This clone came up a few times. The rearrangement links TRBV11-3 to TRBJ1-6; tentatively, D is TRBD1 (5 bases). The ends were cut back, 5 bases at V and 7 bases at J, with 12 bases in the middle. The CDR3 covers 14 residues. CDR1 is SGHNT, CDR2 YENEEA, per germline. The CDR3 DNA is TGTGCCAGCAGCAATGACAGACCAAATTCACCCCTCCACTTT. Its protein is CASSNDRPNSPLHF.

V and J are TRBV5-1 and TRBJ2-3; 12 bases align to TRBD1. The junction had 9 bases not matched to a gene; V was cut back by 2 bases and J by 2 bases. CDR1 is SGHRS, CDR2 YFSETQ, per germline. The CDR3 sequence is 18 residues long. In DNA, the CDR3 is TGCGCCAGCAGCTTCGGGACAGGGGGCGCCTTGTACACAGATACGCAGTATTTT. It encodes CASSFGTGGALYTDTQYF.

The chain uses TRBV28 and TRBJ1-2, with 12 positions matching TRBD1. This CDR3 spans 16 amino acids. Germline-derived CDR1 and CDR2 are MDHEN and SYDVKM. The ends lost 5 bases at V and 8 bases at J; junction bases unmatched: 12. Here the CDR3 reads CASSQGTGGASGGYTF. CDR3 in DNA: TGTGCCAGCAGTCAAGGGACAGGGGGCGCCTCGGGAGGCTACACCTTC.

The chain joins TRBV4-1 to TRBJ2-7; 7 positions agree with TRBD2. The V gene end was trimmed by 2 bases and the J gene end by 3 bases; junction bases not matched to a gene: 4. CDR3 length: 14 residues. Germline V gene sequence: CDR1 MGHRA, CDR2 YSYEKL. CDR3 region: CASSQPGRRYEQYF. CDR3 in DNA: TGCGCCAGCAGCCAACCCGGGAGGCGCTACGAGCAGTACTTC.

J is TRBJ1-3 and V is TRBV5-5; no definite D call. The V end lost 0 bases, the J end lost 0 bases, and 10 bases lay between the germline ends. The CDR3 is made up of 16 amino acids. The V gene's germline CDR1 is SGHKS and CDR2 YYEKEE (reference sequence). DNA of the CDR3: TGTGCCAGCAGCTTGGGGCCGGATTACTCTGGAAACACCATATATTTT. Encoded protein: CASSLGPDYSGNTIYF. Full variable domain (rest looked up from reference TRBV5-5 and TRBJ1-3): DAGVTQSPTHLIKTRGQQVTLRCSPISGHKSVSWYQQVLGQGPQFIFQYYEKEERGRGNFPDRFSARQFPNYSSELNVNALLLGDSALYLCASSLGPDYSGNTIYFGEGSWLTVV.

J is TRBJ2-5 and V is TRBV5-4; TRBD1 matches 8 bases. Germline values: CDR1 SGHNT, CDR2 YYREEE (reference sequence). J was trimmed by 5 bases and V by 4 bases; bases with no gene match: 4. The CDR3 is made up of 13 amino acids. CDR3 DNA: TGTGCCAGCAGCGAGACAGGGGCCGAGACCCAGTACTTC. Amino acids: CASSETGAETQYF. Combining the CDR3 with reference TRBV5-4 and TRBJ2-5 gives the whole variable domain ETGVTQSPTHLIKTRGQQVTLRCSSQSGHNTVSWYQQALGQGPQFIFQYYREEENGRGNFPPRFSGLQFPNYSSELNVNALELDDSALYLCASSETGAETQYFGPGTRLLVL.

The chain uses TRBV5-1 and TRBJ2-5, with 8 bases matching TRBD1. This CDR3 contains 16 residues. Germline V gene lookup returns CDR1 SGHRS and CDR2 YFSETQ. The ends lost 4 bases at V and 5 bases at J; junction bases unmatched: 13. CDR3 bases: TGCGCCAGCAGCCCATCCCCTGGGCGACAGGGGGAGACCCAGTACTTC. Its protein product is CASSPSPGRQGETQYF.

This sequence joins TRBV5-1 and TRBJ2-5, with TRBD1 matching over 8 bases. V shed 1 base, J shed 2 bases, and the junction held 1 base outside the gene matches. The CDR3 consists of 14 residues. Per the germline V gene, CDR1 is SGHRS and CDR2 is YFSETQ. The CDR3 loop reads CASSLTGGQETQYF. In DNA form, the CDR3 reads TGCGCCAGCAGCTTGACAGGGGGTCAAGAGACCCAGTACTTC.

The V call is TRBV7-3, the J call TRBJ1-2; no reliable D call. V dropped 5 bases and J dropped 0 bases, with 10 bases sitting between them. The length of the CDR3 is 14 residues. The germline V gene encodes CDR1 SGHTA and CDR2 FQGTGA. CDR3 in amino acids: CASSQDSSNYGYTF. The CDR3 nucleotides read TGTGCCAGCAGCCAGGACTCCTCTAACTATGGCTACACCTTC.

The gene calls are TRBV9 and TRBJ2-2, with D unclear. V lost 3 bases, J lost 4 bases, and 13 bases lay in between. Germline V CDR1 and CDR2: SGDLS, YYNGEE. The CDR3 covers 15 residues. For the CDR3, the DNA is TGTGCCAGCAGCGCGGGTGGGATGAGCACCGGGGAGCTGTTTTTT. Translating it yields CASSAGGMSTGELFF.